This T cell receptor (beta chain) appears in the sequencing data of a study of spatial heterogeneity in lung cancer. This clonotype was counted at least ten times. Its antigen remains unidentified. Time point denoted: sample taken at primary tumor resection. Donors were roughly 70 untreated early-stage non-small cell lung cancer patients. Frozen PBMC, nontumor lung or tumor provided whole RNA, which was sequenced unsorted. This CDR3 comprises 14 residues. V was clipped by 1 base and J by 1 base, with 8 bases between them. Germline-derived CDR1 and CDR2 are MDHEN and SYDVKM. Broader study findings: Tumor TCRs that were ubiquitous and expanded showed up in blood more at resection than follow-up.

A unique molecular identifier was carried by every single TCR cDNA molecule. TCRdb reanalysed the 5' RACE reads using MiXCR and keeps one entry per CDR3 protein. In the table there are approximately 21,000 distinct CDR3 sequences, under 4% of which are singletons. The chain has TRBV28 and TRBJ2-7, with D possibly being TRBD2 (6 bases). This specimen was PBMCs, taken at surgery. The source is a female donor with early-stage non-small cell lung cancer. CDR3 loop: CASSLLGTSYEQYF. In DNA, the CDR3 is TGTGCCAGCAGTTTATTGGGGACTTCCTACGAGCAGTACTTC.